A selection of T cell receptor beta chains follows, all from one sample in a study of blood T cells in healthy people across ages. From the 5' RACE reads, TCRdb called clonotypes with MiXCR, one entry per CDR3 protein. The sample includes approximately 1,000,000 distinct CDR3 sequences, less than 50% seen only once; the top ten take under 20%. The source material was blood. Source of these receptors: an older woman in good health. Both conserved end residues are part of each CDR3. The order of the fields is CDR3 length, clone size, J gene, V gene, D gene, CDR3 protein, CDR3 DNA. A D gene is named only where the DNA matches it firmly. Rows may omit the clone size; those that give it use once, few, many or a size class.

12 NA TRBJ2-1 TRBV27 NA CATIGSYNEQFF TGTGCCACCATCGGGTCCTACAATGAGCAGTTCTTC
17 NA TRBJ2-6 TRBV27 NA CASSLVGRGSGANVLTF TGTGCCAGCAGTTTAGTCGGCAGGGGCTCTGGGGCCAACGTCCTGACTTTC
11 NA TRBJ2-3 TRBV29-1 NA CSVSTADTQYF TGCAGCGTGTCGACCGCGGATACGCAGTATTTT
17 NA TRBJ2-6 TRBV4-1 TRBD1 CASSRDRGPSGANVLTF TGCGCCAGCAGCCGGGACAGGGGGCCCTCTGGGGCCAACGTCCTGACTTTC
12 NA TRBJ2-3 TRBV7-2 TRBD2 CASSFSGSLQYF TGTGCCAGCAGCTTTAGCGGGAGCCTTCAGTATTTT
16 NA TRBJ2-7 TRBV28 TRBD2 CASITTSARVDYEQYF TGTGCCAGCATTACGACTAGCGCAAGAGTGGACTACGAGCAGTACTTC
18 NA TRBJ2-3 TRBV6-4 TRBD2 CASSESPGGDSSTDTQYF TGTGCCAGCAGTGAGTCCCCGGGGGGAGATTCGTCCACAGATACGCAGTATTTT
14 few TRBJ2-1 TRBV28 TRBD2 CASKAGGRNNEQFF TGTGCCAGCAAAGCGGGAGGACGGAACAATGAGCAGTTCTTC
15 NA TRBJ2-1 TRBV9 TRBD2 CASSVGAREVNEQFF TGTGCCAGCAGCGTAGGGGCGCGGGAGGTAAATGAGCAGTTCTTC
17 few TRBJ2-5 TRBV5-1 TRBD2 CASSPALGGIDAETQYF TGCGCCAGCAGCCCCGCCCTGGGAGGGATTGATGCAGAGACCCAGTACTTC
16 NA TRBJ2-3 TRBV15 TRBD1 CATSRAGTGRPDTQYF TGTGCCACCAGCAGAGCCGGGACAGGGAGGCCAGATACGCAGTATTTT
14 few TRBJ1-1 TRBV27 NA CASSPGHEDAEAFF TGTGCCAGCAGTCCGGGACATGAAGACGCTGAAGCTTTCTTT
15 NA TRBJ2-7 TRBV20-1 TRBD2 CSARDYLSGTYKQYF TGCAGTGCTAGAGATTATCTGAGCGGGACCTACAAGCAGTACTTC
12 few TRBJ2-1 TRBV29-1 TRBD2 CSVGPSSGRSFF TGCAGCGTTGGCCCCTCTAGCGGCCGATCGTTCTTC
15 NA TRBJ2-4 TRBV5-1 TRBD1 CASSCGQGAKNIQYF TGCGCCAGCAGCTGCGGACAGGGGGCCAAAAACATTCAGTACTTC
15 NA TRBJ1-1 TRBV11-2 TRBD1 CASSLGWTGPTEAFF TGTGCCAGCAGCTTAGGTTGGACAGGCCCCACTGAAGCTTTCTTT
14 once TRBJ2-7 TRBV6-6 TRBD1 CASKRGQLYNEQYF TGTGCCAGCAAAAGGGGACAGCTTTACAATGAGCAGTACTTC
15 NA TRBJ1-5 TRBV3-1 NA CASSQDERPNQPQHF TGTGCCAGCAGCCAAGATGAGAGGCCCAATCAGCCCCAGCATTTT
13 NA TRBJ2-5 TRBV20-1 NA CSAISTGKETQYF TGCAGTGCCATAAGTACAGGGAAAGAGACCCAGTACTTC
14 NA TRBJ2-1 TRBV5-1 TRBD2 CASRGGSISNEQFF TGCGCCAGCAGGGGCGGGAGTATCTCCAATGAGCAGTTCTTC
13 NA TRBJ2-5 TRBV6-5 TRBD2 CASSDGASGRQYF TGTGCCAGCAGTGACGGGGCTAGCGGGAGACAGTACTTC
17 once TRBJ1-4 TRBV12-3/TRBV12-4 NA CASSLAHWGRLAEKLFF TGTGCCAGCAGTTTGGCCCATTGGGGGCGACTCGCTGAAAAACTGTTTTTT
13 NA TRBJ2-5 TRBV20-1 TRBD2 CSANKAGGETQYF TGCAGTGCCAACAAAGCGGGAGGCGAGACCCAGTACTTC
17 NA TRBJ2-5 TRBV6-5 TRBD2 CASSYLRTSGFQETQYF TGTGCCAGCAGTTACTTACGGACTAGCGGTTTCCAAGAGACCCAGTACTTC
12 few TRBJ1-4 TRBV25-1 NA CASSLMGGKLFF TGTGCCAGCAGTCTTATGGGGGGCAAACTGTTTTTT
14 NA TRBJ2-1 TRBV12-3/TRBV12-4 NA CASSPRWGDNEQFF TGTGCCAGCAGTCCCAGATGGGGGGACAATGAGCAGTTCTTC
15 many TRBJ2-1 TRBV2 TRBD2 CASRRGGSQYNEQFF TGTGCCAGCCGGAGGGGCGGGAGTCAGTACAATGAGCAGTTCTTC
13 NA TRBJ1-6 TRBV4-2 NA CASSQYGKSPLHF TGTGCCAGCAGCCAATACGGGAAGTCACCCCTCCACTTT
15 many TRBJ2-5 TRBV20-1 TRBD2 CSARTGLAGGETQYF TGCAGTGCTAGGACGGGACTAGCGGGTGGAGAGACCCAGTACTTC
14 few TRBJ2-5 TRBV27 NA CASSLDRAHETQYF TGTGCCAGCAGTTTGGACAGAGCCCATGAGACCCAGTACTTC
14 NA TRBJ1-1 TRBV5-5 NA CASSLIQGSTEAFF TGTGCCAGCAGCTTGATTCAGGGTAGCACTGAAGCTTTCTTT
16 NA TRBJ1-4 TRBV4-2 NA CASSQDHVGTNEKLFF TGTGCCAGCAGCCAAGATCACGTCGGGACTAATGAAAAACTGTTTTTT
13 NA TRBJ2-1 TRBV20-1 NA CSARGQFSNEQFF TGCAGTGCTAGAGGACAGTTTTCCAATGAGCAGTTCTTC
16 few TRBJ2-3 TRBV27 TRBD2 CASSSPVAGRRDTQYF TGTGCCAGCAGTTCCCCCGTAGCGGGGAGGAGGGATACGCAGTATTTT
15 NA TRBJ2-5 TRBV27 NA CASSKSPRNQETQYF TGTGCCAGCAGTAAGAGCCCCAGAAACCAAGAGACCCAGTACTTC
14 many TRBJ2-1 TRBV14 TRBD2 CASSPSGGWDEQFF TGTGCCAGCAGCCCTAGCGGGGGTTGGGATGAGCAGTTCTTC
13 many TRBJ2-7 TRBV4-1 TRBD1 CASSRGQFYEQYF TGCGCCAGCAGCCGGGGACAGTTCTACGAGCAGTACTTC
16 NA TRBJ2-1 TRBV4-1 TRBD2 CASSQGTSGWVDEQFF TGCGCCAGCAGCCAGGGGACTAGCGGGTGGGTAGATGAGCAGTTCTTC
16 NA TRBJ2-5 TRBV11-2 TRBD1 CASSPITGTEQETQYF TGTGCCAGCAGCCCCATCACCGGGACAGAACAAGAGACCCAGTACTTC
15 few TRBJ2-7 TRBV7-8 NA CASSSQTLDRYEQYF TGTGCCAGCAGCTCGCAAACCCTGGACAGATACGAGCAGTACTTC
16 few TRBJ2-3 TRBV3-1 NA CASSFRLVMETDTQYF TGTGCCAGCAGCTTCCGACTAGTCATGGAAACAGATACGCAGTATTTT
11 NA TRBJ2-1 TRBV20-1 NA CSARDHNEQFF TGCAGTGCGAGGGACCACAATGAGCAGTTCTTC
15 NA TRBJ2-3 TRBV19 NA CASSPNRATTDTQYF TGTGCCAGTAGTCCAAACCGGGCTACCACAGATACGCAGTATTTT